Listed below are T cell receptor beta chains from one sample, sequenced in a study of blood T cell repertoires in COVID-19. Sequencing was performed with immunoSEQ multiplex PCR; in TCRdb, only in-frame clones are kept and a portion is missing. The data contain roughly 140,000 clones, 85% to 90% of them singletons. Material: peripheral blood. The receptors derive from a woman older than 75 with acute or convalescent COVID-19. Both conserved end residues are part of each CDR3. D genes are given only for firm matches. For some rows the clone size is stated as once, few or many, or as a class when expanded; others skip it.

d_gene	v_gene	abundance	len	j_gene	CDR3aa	CDR3nt
.	TRBV6-6	.	16	TRBJ1-6	CASTLDGGGVWSPLHF	TGTGCCAGCACCCTGGACGGTGGAGGCGTTTGGTCACCCCTCCACTTT
.	TRBV18	once	15	TRBJ2-1	CASSHYGQIQNEQFF	TGTGCCAGCTCACACTATGGACAAATTCAGAATGAGCAGTTCTTC
TRBD1	TRBV4-1	.	18	TRBJ1-2	CASSPQPLDRDLYYGYTF	TGCGCCAGCAGCCCGCAACCCTTGGACAGGGATCTTTACTATGGCTACACCTTC
.	TRBV9	once	15	TRBJ1-3	CASSVDEGLGNTIYF	TGTGCCAGCAGCGTAGACGAGGGTTTGGGAAACACCATATATTTT
TRBD1	TRBV10-3	.	16	TRBJ2-5	CAISSTTGESVETQYF	TGTGCCATCAGTTCCACTACAGGGGAGTCAGTAGAGACCCAGTACTTC
TRBD2	TRBV28	.	19	TRBJ2-4	CASSRQTSGGAIGRSIQYF	TGTGCCAGCAGTCGACAGACTAGCGGGGGGGCCATTGGTCGTAGCATTCAGTACTTC
TRBD2	TRBV5-1	.	16	TRBJ2-1	CASSLSGGASYNEQFF	TGCGCCAGCAGCTTGTCCGGGGGGGCCTCCTACAATGAGCAGTTCTTC
TRBD1	TRBV4-2	.	16	TRBJ1-1	CASSRYTGQQTLGAFF	TGTGCCAGCAGCCGATACACGGGACAGCAGACTCTTGGAGCTTTCTTT
TRBD1	TRBV18	.	15	TRBJ1-5	CASSPSTGGGQPQHF	TGTGCCAGCTCACCTTCGACAGGGGGAGGTCAGCCCCAGCATTTT
TRBD1	TRBV27	once	12	TRBJ2-5	CATGDRQETQYF	TGTGCCACAGGGGACAGGCAAGAGACCCAGTACTTC
TRBD2	TRBV5-4	.	15	TRBJ2-1	CASSQATSGGSEQFF	TGTGCCAGCAGCCAAGCGACTAGCGGGGGAAGTGAGCAGTTCTTC
TRBD1	TRBV30	.	13	TRBJ2-7	CAGDRVNSYEQYF	TGTGCTGGGGACAGGGTAAACTCCTACGAGCAGTACTTC
TRBD1	TRBV5-4	.	16	TRBJ1-1	CASIPTGGAGNTEAFF	TGTGCCAGCATCCCGACAGGGGGCGCGGGGAACACTGAAGCTTTCTTT
TRBD1	TRBV6-6	.	14	TRBJ1-1	CASSSQGAHTEAFF	TGTGCCAGCAGTTCACAGGGGGCGCACACTGAAGCTTTCTTT
TRBD1	TRBV9	.	14	TRBJ1-2	CASSTGQGAPGYTF	TGTGCCAGCAGCACGGGACAGGGGGCTCCCGGCTACACCTTC
.	TRBV12-3/TRBV12-4	few	13	TRBJ1-1	CASSLNGNTEAFF	TGTGCCAGCAGTTTAAACGGTAACACTGAAGCTTTCTTT
TRBD1	TRBV3-1/TRBV3-2	once	14	TRBJ1-2	CASSQADRYYGYTF	TGTGCCAGCAGCCAAGCGGACAGGTACTATGGCTACACCTTC
.	TRBV27	.	15	TRBJ1-1	CASSFSQDRNTEAFF	TGTGCCAGCAGTTTTTCTCAGGACAGAAACACTGAAGCTTTCTTT
TRBD1	TRBV5-1	.	14	TRBJ1-2	CASGMTGVLGGYTF	TGCGCCAGCGGAATGACAGGGGTATTGGGTGGCTACACCTTC
.	TRBV12-3/TRBV12-4	.	12	TRBJ1-1	CASNQGDTEAFF	TGTGCCAGCAACCAGGGTGACACTGAAGCTTTCTTT
TRBD2	TRBV5-1	.	16	TRBJ2-1	CASSSTSGGAGIEQFF	TGCGCCAGCAGCTCCACTAGCGGGGGAGCGGGGATTGAGCAGTTCTTC
.	TRBV6-5	.	13	TRBJ1-5	CASSRTENQPQHF	TGTGCCAGCAGTAGGACAGAAAATCAGCCCCAGCATTTT
.	TRBV7-9	.	14	TRBJ1-3	CASSHRSSGNTIYF	TGTGCCAGCAGTCACAGGTCCTCTGGAAACACCATATATTTT
.	TRBV6-5	once	13	TRBJ1-2	CATRTTGNYGYTF	TGTGCCACCAGAACGACTGGGAACTATGGCTACACCTTC
TRBD1	TRBV19	.	21	TRBJ2-6	CASRPTSMTGGEGAGANVLTF	TGTGCCAGTAGACCGACTTCTATGACAGGGGGCGAAGGGGCTGGGGCCAACGTCCTGACTTTC
.	TRBV7-9	.	16	TRBJ1-1	CASSFPRTVIRTEAFF	TGTGCCAGCAGCTTCCCCAGGACTGTCATTCGCACTGAAGCTTTCTTT
.	TRBV7-9	once	11	TRBJ1-2	CASSPREGYTF	TGTGCCAGCAGCCCCCGGGAGGGCTACACCTTC
.	TRBV5-1	.	14	TRBJ1-2	CASSWTGGNYGYTF	TGCGCCAGCAGCTGGACTGGCGGGAACTATGGCTACACCTTC
TRBD1	TRBV29-1	.	14	TRBJ1-5	CSVADRGSNQPQHF	TGCAGCGTCGCGGACAGGGGAAGCAATCAGCCCCAGCATTTT
.	TRBV5-6	once	16	TRBJ2-3	CASSRRGTKSTDTQYF	TGTGCCAGCAGCCGGAGGGGGACTAAGAGCACAGATACGCAGTATTTT
.	TRBV28	.	13	TRBJ2-4	CASAEVGKNIQYF	TGTGCCAGCGCAGAAGTTGGCAAAAACATTCAGTACTTC
.	TRBV2	.	13	TRBJ2-1	CASSERRGSEQFF	TGTGCCAGCAGTGAGCGGCGGGGTAGTGAGCAGTTCTTC
TRBD1	TRBV29-1	.	13	TRBJ1-1	CSVGGQGAAEAFF	TGCAGCGTTGGGGGACAGGGGGCCGCTGAAGCTTTCTTT